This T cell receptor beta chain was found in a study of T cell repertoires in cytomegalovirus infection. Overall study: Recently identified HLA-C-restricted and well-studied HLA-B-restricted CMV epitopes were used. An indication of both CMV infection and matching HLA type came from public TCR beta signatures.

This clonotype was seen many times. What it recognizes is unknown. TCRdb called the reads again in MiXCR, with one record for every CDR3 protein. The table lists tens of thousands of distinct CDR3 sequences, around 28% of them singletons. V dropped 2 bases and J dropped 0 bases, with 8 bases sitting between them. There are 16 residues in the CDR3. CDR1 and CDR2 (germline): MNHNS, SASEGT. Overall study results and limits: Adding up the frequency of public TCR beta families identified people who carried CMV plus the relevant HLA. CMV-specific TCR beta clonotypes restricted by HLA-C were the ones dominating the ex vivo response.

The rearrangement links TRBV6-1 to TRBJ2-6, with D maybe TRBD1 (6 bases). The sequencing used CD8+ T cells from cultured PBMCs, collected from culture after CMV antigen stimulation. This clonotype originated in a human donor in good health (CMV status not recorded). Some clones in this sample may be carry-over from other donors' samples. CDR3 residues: CASSEIRGSGANVLTF. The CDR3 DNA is TGTGCCAGCAGTGAAATCAGGGGCTCTGGGGCCAACGTCCTGACTTTC.